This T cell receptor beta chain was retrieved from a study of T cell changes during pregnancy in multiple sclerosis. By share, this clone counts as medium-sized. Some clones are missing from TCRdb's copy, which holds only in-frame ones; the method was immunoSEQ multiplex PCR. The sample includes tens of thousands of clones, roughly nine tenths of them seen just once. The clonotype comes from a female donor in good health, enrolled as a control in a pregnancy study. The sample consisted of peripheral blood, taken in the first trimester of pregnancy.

As DNA, the CDR3 is TGTGCCAGCAGGAGGGATGGCTACACCTTC. Amino acids: CASRRDGYTF. The chain links TRBV9 to TRBJ1-2; D is unclear. Deletions cut 5 bases from V and 6 bases from J, with 5 bases between. Germline lookup yields CDR1 SGDLS and CDR2 YYNGEE. The CDR3 covers 10 residues.